This TCR beta chain appears in the sequencing data of a study of blood T cell repertoires in COVID-19. Study as a whole: The United States, Italy and Spain provided the acute and convalescent COVID-19 samples. PBMCs, B-cell-depleted T cells, or T cells were the source of the cDNA or gDNA that made up the material.

Per the original methods: Reference gene primer amplification in the assay estimated nucleated cell counts. Libraries were prepared by immunoSEQ multiplex PCR; TCRdb keeps only in-frame clonotypes and omits some of them. V, J and clone size were drawn from that table, and D and trimming were deduced from the DNA. This table has 95,000 to 150,000 clones, approximately 74% appearing once. There are 13 residues in the CDR3. CDR1 SNHLY and CDR2 FYNNEI come from the germline V gene. V lost 8 bases and J 0 bases, leaving 8 bases between the germline ends. The Seattle patients, enrolled during active infection, were followed longitudinally.

This clonotype originated in a man aged 80 or over with COVID-19, enrolled during active disease. Sequenced material: peripheral blood. The chain joins TRBV2 to TRBJ2-4; D possibly corresponds to TRBD2 (5 bases). CDR3 residues: CASSGLAKNIQYF. The CDR3 DNA sequence: TGTGCCAGCTCCGGACTAGCCAAAAACATTCAGTACTTC.